The 30 T cell receptor beta chains given below trace back to one sample, sequenced in a study of vaccination and CD4 T cells after COVID-19. Treatment in this sample: approximately nine-day PBMC culture with coronavirus spike peptide pools or control peptides (ViraFEST assay). Sequencing of the DNA from cultured CD4+ T cells was carried out with the Oncomine TCR Beta short-read assay. TCRdb recomputed calls from the PCR reads with MiXCR, one row per CDR3 protein. Among 11,000 to 15,000 distinct CDR3 sequences listed, 34% were seen once. What these receptors recognize is not known. Sequencing was carried out using cultured CD4+ T cells from blood. The receptors were sampled from a human donor with COVID-19.

The chain recombines TRBV19 with TRBJ1-1; D is perhaps TRBD1 (6 bases). The V end lost 5 bases, the J end lost 8 bases, and 21 bases lay between the germline ends. Germline CDR1 and CDR2: LNHDA and SQIVND (reference sequence). This CDR3 has 15 residues. The CDR3 protein is CASSARGGAFGEAFF. Here the CDR3 DNA reads TGTGCCAGTAGTGCCCGAGGGGGAGCTTTCGGGGAAGCTTTCTTT.

The chain has TRBV7-2 and TRBJ2-5; no definite D call. V was clipped by 6 bases and J by 7 bases, with 12 bases between them. The CDR3 covers 12 residues. Germline-derived CDR1 and CDR2 are SGHTA and FQGNSA. DNA of the CDR3: TGTGCCAGCAGGAGCATATCGGGGACCCAGTACTTC. As protein: CASRSISGTQYF.

The chain couples TRBV6-5 to TRBJ2-7; 9 nucleotides agree with TRBD1. CDR3 length equals 14 residues. Germline V gene sequence: CDR1 MNHEY, CDR2 SVGAGI. Unmatched junction bases numbered 6, after V lost 4 bases and J lost 5 bases. Here the CDR3 DNA reads TGTGCCAGCAGTTTGGACAGGGGAGGGGACGAGCAGTACTTC. It specifies CASSLDRGGDEQYF.

This clonotype was observed once. This CDR3 reads CSVPAAPPEAFF. CDR3 DNA sequence: TGCAGTGTTCCAGCGGCGCCGCCTGAAGCTTTCTTT. The chain uses TRBV20-1 and TRBJ1-1, with unresolved D. The V end was cut by 7 bases, the J end by 6 bases, with 15 bases between. CDR1 DFQATT and CDR2 SNEGSKA come from the germline V gene (reference sequence). CDR3 length: 12 amino acids.

This chain links TRBV12-3 or TRBV12-4 with TRBJ1-6, with D possibly matching TRBD1 (6 bases). Trimming stripped 6 bases from V and 7 bases from J, with 13 bases between. The length of the CDR3 is 14 residues. The CDR3 sequence is CASRQPGQNSPLHF. The CDR3 DNA reads as TGTGCCAGCAGACAACCGGGACAAAATTCACCCCTCCACTTT.

This chain uses TRBV19 with TRBJ2-3, with 7 positions matching TRBD1. Germline V gives CDR1 LNHDA, CDR2 SQIVND (reference sequence). This CDR3 comprises 13 residues. Losses at the gene ends were 8 bases for V and 1 base for J; bases not matched to a gene: 3. The CDR3 is CASRGGRTDTQYF. CDR3 nucleotides: TGTGCCAGTCGAGGGGGCCGCACAGATACGCAGTATTTT.

This clonotype was found a few times. The genes are TRBV5-8 and TRBJ1-2, with D unclear. V was pared by 1 base and J by 8 bases, with 9 bases between. CDR3 length: 12 residues. Germline V gene data show CDR1 as SGHTS and CDR2 as YDEGEE. This CDR3 is CASSLRREGYTF. CDR3 DNA: TGTGCCAGCAGCTTGCGTAGGGAAGGCTACACCTTC. The whole variable domain, remainder taken from reference TRBV5-8 and TRBJ1-2, is EAGVTQSPTHLIKTRGQQATLRCSPISGHTSVYWYQQALGLGLQFLLWYDEGEERNRGNFPPRFSGRQFPNYSSELNVNALELEDSALYLCASSLRREGYTFGSGTRLTVV.

The chain links TRBV24-1 to TRBJ2-1, with 8 bases identical to TRBD1. Germline V CDR1 and CDR2: KGHDR, SFDVKD. The CDR3 has 16 residues. V dropped 2 bases and J dropped 7; count of bases not matched to a gene: 9. CDR3 in DNA: TGTGCCACCAGTGATTACGGGACAGGAGAGTTGAATGAGCAGTTCTTC. Protein sequence: CATSDYGTGELNEQFF.

In this sample, this clonotype turned up a few times. This chain connects TRBV6-5 to TRBJ2-6; TRBD1 is a possible D gene (6 bases). In germline, CDR1 is MNHEY, CDR2 SVGAGI. V lost 4 bases to trimming and J lost 1 base, with 17 bases between them. The CDR3 is 18 residues long. The CDR3: CASSLSGGGQSGANVLTF. The CDR3 DNA reads TGTGCCAGCAGTTTATCCGGTGGGGGCCAATCTGGGGCCAACGTCCTGACTTTC.

There are a few counts of this clonotype. The CDR3 DNA reads TGTGCCAGTAGTCAAGGACAGGGGGCTTGGAATGAGCAGTTCTTC. As protein: CASSQGQGAWNEQFF. The chain joins TRBV19 to TRBJ2-1, with 11 bases aligning to TRBD1. Looked up from germline, CDR1 is LNHDA and CDR2 is SQIVND (reference sequence). Germline trimming cut 5 bases from V and 7 bases from J; bases unmatched to any gene: 7. This CDR3 comprises 15 residues.

By sample fraction, this clonotype is medium-sized (0.01 to 0.1%). V is TRBV20-1 and J is TRBJ2-3, with 11 bases lining up with TRBD2. The CDR3 loop spans 17 amino acids. The germline V gene encodes CDR1 DFQATT and CDR2 SNEGSKA (reference sequence). V lost 3 bases, J lost 4 bases, and 12 bases stayed unmatched. The CDR3 spells CSASDGRTSGPSDTQYF. DNA of the CDR3: TGCAGTGCTAGCGACGGGAGGACTAGCGGGCCCTCAGATACGCAGTATTTT.

This clonotype was counted between two and nine times. This chain links TRBV7-2 with TRBJ2-5; D is unresolved. This CDR3 is 14 amino acids long. V was cut by 3 bases and J by 1 base, with 9 bases left in between. CDR1 is SGHTA and CDR2 is FQGNSA in the germline V gene. CDR3 nucleotides: TGTGCCAGCAGCTTGGGGTCCCTCCAAGAGACCCAGTACTTC. This encodes CASSLGSLQETQYF.

V is TRBV6-5 and J is TRBJ2-3; D remains ambiguous. Trimming stripped 2 bases from V and 1 base from J, with 10 bases between. The V gene's germline CDR1 is MNHEY and CDR2 SVGAGI. This CDR3 contains 15 residues. CDR3 sequence reads: CASSYQATGTDTQYF. The CDR3 nucleotides read TGTGCCAGCAGTTACCAGGCCACAGGCACAGATACGCAGTATTTT.

The J gene is TRBJ2-1, the V gene TRBV9; TRBD1 or TRBD2 may be the D gene (6 bases each). Trimming shortened V by 3 bases and J by 3 bases, and 16 bases separated the two germline ends. Looked up from germline, CDR1 is SGDLS and CDR2 is YYNGEE. There are 16 residues in the CDR3. CDR3 sequence: CASSASGAASYNEQFF. CDR3 DNA: TGTGCCAGCAGCGCATCGGGGGCGGCTAGCTACAATGAGCAGTTCTTC.

The J gene is TRBJ1-4, the V gene TRBV11-1; TRBD1 aligns across 9 bases. Germline trimming cut 2 bases from V and 4 bases from J; bases unmatched to any gene: 2. CDR1 and CDR2 from the germline V gene are SGHAT and FQDESV (reference sequence). The CDR3 contains 15 residues. The CDR3 sequence is CASSLPGQGNEKLFF. The CDR3 DNA is TGTGCCAGCAGCTTACCGGGACAGGGTAATGAAAAACTGTTTTTT.

This chain connects TRBV9 to TRBJ1-3; D unresolved. Germline CDR1 reads SGDLS; CDR2 reads YYNGEE. Deletions cut 0 bases from V and 5 bases from J, with 9 bases between. The CDR3 totals 14 residues. The CDR3 protein is CASSVDGRRNTIYF. The CDR3 nucleotides are TGTGCCAGCAGCGTAGACGGGCGAAGAAACACCATATATTTT.

The gene calls are TRBV4-2 and TRBJ2-5, with a tentative D call TRBD1 (6 bases). CDR1 and CDR2 (germline): LGHNA, YNFKEQ. V lost 2 bases and J lost 2, with 15 bases in between. The CDR3 extends over 16 amino acids. CDR3 bases: TGTGCCAGCAGCCAATCCCAGGGGACGGTTCAAGAGACCCAGTACTTC. Amino acid sequence: CASSQSQGTVQETQYF.

The chain employs TRBV4-1 and TRBJ2-3, with D tentatively TRBD1 (7 bases). Germline assignment: CDR1 MGHRA and CDR2 YSYEKL. The CDR3 contains 16 residues. Trimming took off 1 base at V and 1 base at J, with 12 bases between the two ends. The CDR3 protein is CASSQGQGGRTDTQYF. In nucleotides, the CDR3 is TGCGCCAGCAGCCAAGGGCAGGGGGGTCGCACAGATACGCAGTATTTT.

The chain is built from TRBV20-1 and TRBJ2-1; 8 positions match TRBD2. CDR1 and CDR2 (germline): DFQATT, SNEGSKA (reference sequence). V lost 5 bases and J lost 4; bases outside the gene matches: 7. CDR3 length: 14 amino acids. The chain's CDR3 is CSASAGGRYNEQFF. CDR3 in DNA: TGCAGTGCTTCTGCGGGGGGTAGATACAATGAGCAGTTCTTC.

The chain combines TRBV6-1 with TRBJ1-1; D call uncertain. Trimming stripped 1 base from V and 4 bases from J, with 10 bases between. CDR3 size: 14 residues. Germline V gene data show CDR1 as MNHNS and CDR2 as SASEGT. The CDR3 nucleotides are TGTGCCAGCAGTGAAGTTCGAGCTATCACTGAAGCTTTCTTT. Protein: CASSEVRAITEAFF.

CDR3 loop: CASSYPGLNTEAFF. CDR3 nucleotide sequence: TGTGCCAGCAGCTACCCGGGTTTGAACACTGAAGCTTTCTTT. The V call is TRBV5-8, the J call TRBJ1-1; no clear D. Germline V gene sequence: CDR1 SGHTS, CDR2 YDEGEE. The CDR3 totals 14 residues. V dropped 3 bases and J dropped 0 bases, with 9 bases sitting between them.

The chain joins TRBV2 to TRBJ2-7, with D hard to call. From germline, CDR1 is SNHLY and CDR2 FYNNEI. The germline V and J ends were trimmed by 4 bases and 4 bases, with 8 bases remaining between them. The CDR3 is 12 amino acids. The chain's CDR3 is CASSVGIYEQYF. The CDR3 bases are TGTGCCAGCAGTGTTGGGATTTACGAGCAGTACTTC.

A single count supports this clonotype. The V call is TRBV28, the J call TRBJ2-3; D is ambiguous. Germline CDR1 MDHEN, CDR2 SYDVKM. The length of the CDR3 is 16 residues. V lost 2 bases and J 2 bases, leaving 14 bases between the germline ends. CDR3: CASSLNLAAATDTQYF. As DNA, the CDR3 is TGTGCCAGCAGTTTAAACTTAGCAGCAGCCACAGATACGCAGTATTTT. Looking up the rest from reference TRBV28 and TRBJ2-3 gives the full variable domain: DVKVTQSSRYLVKRTGEKVFLECVQDMDHENMFWYRQDPGLGLRLIYFSYDVKMKEKGDIPEGYSVSREKKERFSLILESASTNQTSMYLCASSLNLAAATDTQYFGPGTRLTVL.

A word on this clonotype: An end of the junction does not agree with germline; a read error may underlie this. The chain couples TRBV25-1 to TRBJ1-1; weak D call: TRBD1 (6 bases). The germline gives CDR1 MGHDK, CDR2 SYGVNS. CDR3 length equals 16 residues. Written as DNA, the CDR3 is TGTGTCAGCAGTGTTAATAGCAGGGGACCGAACACTGAAGCTTTCTTT. This sequence encodes CVSSVNSRGPNTEAFF.

The chain is built from TRBV12-3 or TRBV12-4 and TRBJ1-6; D remains ambiguous. The CDR3 contains 15 residues. Trimming left V 6 bases short and J 7 bases short, with 16 bases between. CDR3 coding DNA: TGTGCCAGCAGCGACCCGGGCCTTCGCAATTCACCCCTCCACTTT. Amino acid sequence: CASSDPGLRNSPLHF.

This sequence joins TRBV23-1 and TRBJ2-3, with D perhaps matching TRBD1 (6 bases). TRBV23-1 has ORF status, its function being uncertain. The ends were cut back, 3 bases at V and 3 bases at J, with 16 bases in the middle. The CDR3 is 16 amino acids. CDR3 protein: CASSHLRDTGTDTQYF. The CDR3 nucleotides read TGCGCCAGCAGTCACCTCCGGGACACCGGGACAGATACGCAGTATTTT.

This clonotype was counted a few times. J is TRBJ2-5 and V is TRBV20-1; TRBD2 aligns across 11 bases. The CDR3 runs to 16 residues. Germline V gene sequence: CDR1 DFQATT, CDR2 SNEGSKA (reference sequence). Unmatched junction bases numbered 8, after V lost 3 bases and J lost 2 bases. CDR3 bases: TGCAGTGCTAGTGCTCCTCTAGCGGGGGGACAAGAGACCCAGTACTTC. Translation: CSASAPLAGGQETQYF.

V gene TRBV11-3 combines with J gene TRBJ2-4, with 7 bases aligning to TRBD1. Per germline, CDR1 SGHNT and CDR2 YENEEA. The CDR3 runs to 12 residues. Losses at the gene ends were 4 bases for V and 9 bases for J; bases not matched to a gene: 3. The CDR3 is CASSSGTVIQYF. The CDR3 region has the DNA TGTGCCAGCAGCTCGGGGACAGTCATTCAGTACTTC.

The gene calls are TRBV28 and TRBJ1-1, with D maybe TRBD1 (5 bases). Germline values: CDR1 MDHEN, CDR2 SYDVKM. The CDR3 runs 12 residues. V dropped 7 bases and J dropped 4 bases, with 10 bases sitting between them. DNA for the CDR3: TGTGCCAGCAAGGCAGGGCCCACTGAAGCTTTCTTT. As protein: CASKAGPTEAFF.

The chain combines TRBV10-3 with TRBJ1-6; 9 bases map to TRBD1. Looked up from germline, CDR1 is ENHRY and CDR2 is SYGVKD. This CDR3 is built from 14 residues. The J segment lost 10 bases and the V segment lost 3 bases, leaving 4 bases of the junction unmatched. As DNA, the CDR3 is TGTGCCATCAGTGATGAGACAGGGGGATCACCCCTCCACTTT. This translates into CAISDETGGSPLHF.